The 30 T cell receptor beta chains listed next were all sequenced from one sample in a study of blood T cell repertoires in COVID-19. TCRdb's copy holds only in-frame clones and misses some; the assay was immunoSEQ multiplex PCR. Of fewer than 45,000 clones listed, approximately 85% are singletons. The sequenced material came from peripheral blood. The receptors derive from a woman over 75 with acute or convalescent COVID-19.

The V call is TRBV19, the J call TRBJ2-5; 9 bases are shared with TRBD1. Trimming cost V 3 bases and J 4 bases; bases outside gene matches: 6. Germline V CDR1 and CDR2: LNHDA, SQIVND (reference sequence). The CDR3 length is 15 residues. CDR3 DNA: TGTGCCAGTAGTATTGGGGGACAGGGAGGAGAGACCCAGTACTTC. Amino acids: CASSIGGQGGETQYF.

The V and J genes are TRBV29-1 and TRBJ1-2; 8 bases align to TRBD1. With 2 bases clipped from V and 0 bases from J, the junction kept 2 bases outside the gene matches. Germline V gene data show CDR1 as SQVTM and CDR2 as ANQGSEA. The CDR3 has 14 residues. The CDR3 DNA follows: TGCAGCGTTGAACCAGGGGGCCCTAACTATGGCTACACCTTC. Translated, it gives CSVEPGGPNYGYTF.

This clone was seen only a few times. This rearrangement joins TRBV4-1 to TRBJ1-5, with D unclear. The CDR3 loop spans 13 amino acids. Per germline, CDR1 MGHRA and CDR2 YSYEKL. Trimming left V 4 bases short and J 11 bases short, with 15 bases between. CDR3 sequence: CASSPPNTEAQHF. As DNA, the CDR3 is TGCGCCAGCAGCCCCCCTAACACGGAGGCCCAGCATTTT.

The rearrangement links TRBV10-3 to TRBJ2-2; 11 bases map to TRBD2. Looked up from germline, CDR1 is ENHRY and CDR2 is SYGVKD. This CDR3 spans 14 amino acids. Trimming took 8 bases from V and 6 from J; bases not matched to a gene: 5. CDR3 sequence: CAIGTSGDPGELFF. In nucleotides, the CDR3 is TGTGCCATCGGGACTAGCGGAGACCCCGGGGAGCTGTTTTTT.

The chain is built from TRBV5-4 and TRBJ1-6; D uncertain. V was pared by 3 bases and J by 7 bases, with 11 bases between. The CDR3 is 14 residues long. Germline V gene sequence: CDR1 SGHNT, CDR2 YYREEE (reference sequence). CDR3 residues: CASSSEGTNSPLHF. CDR3 nucleotides: TGTGCCAGCAGCTCGGAGGGTACCAATTCACCCCTCCACTTT.

This clone was seen a few times. This chain connects TRBV3-1 (or the pseudogene TRBV3-2) to TRBJ2-3; no reliable D call. CDR1 is LGHDT and CDR2 is YNNKEL in the germline V gene (reference sequence). This CDR3 is built from 13 residues. Trimming left V 2 bases short and J 2 bases short, with 5 bases between. DNA of the CDR3: TGTGCCAGCAGCCAATCCTTCACAGATACGCAGTATTTT. Its translation: CASSQSFTDTQYF.

This clone was seen only a few times. The chain links TRBV29-1 to TRBJ2-7, with 7 bases matching TRBD1. Germline CDR1 is SQVTM and CDR2 is ANQGSEA. This CDR3 region has 13 residues. V shed 5 bases and J 4 bases; nucleotides not matched to a gene: 8. The DNA for the CDR3 is TGCAGCGTTATCCCCGGGACAGCGTACGAGCAGTACTTC. Its translation: CSVIPGTAYEQYF.

The chain recombines TRBV5-4 with TRBJ2-3; 7 bases are a match to TRBD1. With 5 bases clipped from V and 2 bases from J, the junction kept 8 bases outside the gene matches. The CDR3 extends over 15 amino acids. Germline V gene lookup returns CDR1 SGHNT and CDR2 YYREEE (reference sequence). CDR3 nucleotides: TGTGCCAGCAGGCGGGCCGGGACAGCCACAGATACGCAGTATTTT. Translating gives CASRRAGTATDTQYF.

This clone turned up a few times. This sequence joins TRBV7-2 and TRBJ2-7, with 12 bases matching TRBD2. The CDR3 has 15 residues. Germline CDR1 is SGHTA and CDR2 is FQGNSA. After removal of 4 bases from V and 2 bases from J, the junction contained 3 bases not matched to a gene. The CDR3 region is CASSSRTSGTYEQYF. CDR3 bases: TGTGCCAGCAGCTCCCGGACTAGCGGGACCTACGAGCAGTACTTC.

The V call is TRBV30, the J call TRBJ2-7, with D unresolved. The CDR3 totals 18 residues. Germline V gene data show CDR1 as GTSNPN and CDR2 as SVGIG (reference sequence). The ends were cut back, 5 bases at V and 0 bases at J, with 26 bases in the middle. CDR3 in DNA: TGTGCCTGGTTGCCATTGTACACATCCGCCCCAATCTCCTACGAGCAGTACTTC. Translating it yields CAWLPLYTSAPISYEQYF.

This clone was detected a few times. The V call is TRBV19, the J call TRBJ2-2; the D is unclear. CDR3 length: 15 residues. Germline lookup yields CDR1 LNHDA and CDR2 SQIVND (reference sequence). The ends were cut back, 5 bases at V and 1 base at J, with 11 bases in the middle. CDR3 amino acids: CASSAANMNTGELFF. The CDR3 DNA follows: TGTGCCAGTAGTGCCGCCAACATGAACACCGGGGAGCTGTTTTTT.

The chain uses TRBV4-1 and TRBJ2-3; possibly TRBD1 for D (6 bases). The V gene lost 2 bases and the J gene lost 2 bases, with 14 bases spanning the gap. The CDR3 has 16 amino acids. Germline assignment: CDR1 MGHRA and CDR2 YSYEKL. This chain's CDR3 is CASSQPQGYDTDTQYF. The CDR3 bases are TGCGCCAGCAGCCAACCGCAGGGGTACGACACAGATACGCAGTATTTT.

The CDR3 DNA reads TGTGCCTGGAGACAGGGGCATGGCTACACCTTC. Its translation: CAWRQGHGYTF. V is TRBV30 and J is TRBJ1-2, with TRBD1 identical over 7 bases. V was pared by 3 bases and J by 6 bases, with 1 base of the junction left unmatched. Germline V lookup: CDR1 GTSNPN, CDR2 SVGIG (reference sequence). The CDR3 consists of 11 residues.

This chain links TRBV9 with TRBJ2-3, with 10 positions matching TRBD2. Germline V gene sequence: CDR1 SGDLS, CDR2 YYNGEE. Trimming at V came to 7 bases and at J to 4 bases, leaving 15 bases not matched to a gene. The CDR3 has 17 amino acids. In DNA form, the CDR3 reads TGTGCCAGCTCCCGTGGGGGGCTAGCGGGAGTTTCAGATACGCAGTATTTT. Encoded protein: CASSRGGLAGVSDTQYF.

V gene TRBV27 combines with J gene TRBJ1-1, with D perhaps TRBD1 (5 bases). Germline CDR1 and CDR2: MNHEY and SMNVEV (reference sequence). CDR3 length: 13 amino acids. V was shortened by 8 bases and J by 0 bases, with 10 bases between the two germline ends. CDR3 in amino acids: CASYRLMNTEAFF. The CDR3 DNA sequence: TGTGCCAGCTACAGGCTCATGAACACTGAAGCTTTCTTT.

The rearrangement joins TRBV7-9 to TRBJ1-1, with D possibly matching TRBD1 (6 bases). The CDR3 totals 13 residues. The V end was cut by 3 bases, the J end by 7 bases, with 12 bases between. The germline gives CDR1 SEHNR, CDR2 FQNEAQ (reference sequence). The CDR3 DNA reads TGTGCCAGCAGCTTCAATTCACAGGGTGAAGCTTTCTTT. This gives the protein CASSFNSQGEAFF.

The chain is built from TRBV3-1 (or the pseudogene TRBV3-2) and TRBJ2-1, with 12 bases lining up with TRBD2. This CDR3 is 14 amino acids long. The V segment lost 8 bases and the J segment 9 bases; nucleotides outside the gene matches: 8. The germline V gene has CDR1 LGHDT and CDR2 YNNKEL (reference sequence). The DNA for the CDR3 is TGTGCCAGCGGAATACTAGCGGGAGGACCTGAGCAGTTCTTC. Protein sequence: CASGILAGGPEQFF.

The J gene is TRBJ1-2, the V gene TRBV12-3 or TRBV12-4, with D unclear. Trimming pared 5 bases from V and 7 bases from J, leaving 11 bases between. The CDR3 contains 12 residues. The CDR3 is CASSPSSGGYTF. The CDR3 DNA reads TGTGCCAGCAGTCCCAGTTCAGGTGGCTACACCTTC.

This clone has more than one count but fewer than ten. The chain has TRBV19 and TRBJ2-1; TRBD1 matches at 7 bases. CDR1 is LNHDA, CDR2 SQIVND, per germline (reference sequence). With 3 bases clipped from V and 10 bases from J, the junction kept 6 bases outside the gene matches. The CDR3 is 13 amino acids. CDR3 sequence: CASSITGDREQFF. The CDR3 coding sequence is TGTGCCAGTAGTATTACAGGGGACCGCGAGCAGTTCTTC.

The chain is built from TRBV10-2 and TRBJ2-3; perhaps TRBD2 as D (6 bases). This CDR3 contains 14 residues. From germline, CDR1 is WSHSY and CDR2 SAAADI. V gave up 5 bases and J gave up 2 bases, with 11 bases separating them. The chain's CDR3 is CASSRTSYTDTQYF. The CDR3 DNA reads TGCGCCAGCAGTCGTACTAGCTACACAGATACGCAGTATTTT.

This chain connects TRBV7-9 to TRBJ2-7; D is possibly TRBD1 (5 bases). Trimming removed 3 bases at V and 3 bases at J, with 15 bases between. This CDR3 comprises 15 residues. Germline V gene lookup returns CDR1 SEHNR and CDR2 FQNEAQ (reference sequence). CDR3 bases: TGTGCCAGCAGCTTGGGCATAGGACACCTCTACGAGCAGTACTTC. Translation: CASSLGIGHLYEQYF. The full variable domain, rest sourced from reference TRBV7-9 and TRBJ2-7, is DTGVSQNPRHKITKRGQNVTFRCDPISEHNRLYWYRQTLGQGPEFLTYFQNEAQLEKSRLLSDRFSAERPKGSFSTLEIQRTEQGDSAMYLCASSLGIGHLYEQYFGPGTRLTVT.

This sequence joins TRBV3-1 (or the pseudogene TRBV3-2) and TRBJ1-3, with D unresolved. The germline gives CDR1 LGHDT, CDR2 YNNKEL (reference sequence). V was pared by 1 base and J by 4 bases, with 11 bases between. The CDR3 totals 15 residues. Here the CDR3 DNA reads TGTGCCAGCAGCCAAGTCGGCGGCTACGGAAACACCATATATTTT. This sequence encodes CASSQVGGYGNTIYF.

The chain carries TRBV28 and TRBJ2-7, with unresolved D. The CDR3 contains 12 residues. Germline V lookup: CDR1 MDHEN, CDR2 SYDVKM. V was clipped by 8 bases and J by 2 bases, with 10 bases between them. The CDR3 DNA sequence: TGTGCCAGCGGCCGTATGACCTACGAGCAGTACTTC. Its translation is CASGRMTYEQYF.

For this clone: Within the sample, other DNA sequences also encode this same CDR3. The genes are TRBV18 and TRBJ2-5, with D uncertain. The CDR3 is made up of 11 amino acids. V lost 3 bases and J lost 5, with 4 bases in between. The V gene's germline CDR1 is KGHSH and CDR2 LQKENI. The CDR3 bases are TGTGCCAGCTCACCTCGGGAGACCCAGTACTTC. Its translation: CASSPRETQYF.

A single count supports this clone. V and J are TRBV4-1 and TRBJ2-3, with D tentatively TRBD1 (6 bases). Germline lookup yields CDR1 MGHRA and CDR2 YSYEKL. The V and J ends lost 4 bases and 5 bases respectively, with 25 bases between them. CDR3 length: 18 residues. The CDR3 sequence: CASSPLSLSGQRGDTQYF. The DNA for the CDR3 is TGCGCCAGCAGCCCCCTTTCCCTGAGCGGACAGAGGGGAGATACGCAGTATTTT.

In this sample, this clone turned up once. The V gene is TRBV27, the J gene TRBJ1-5; D not certain. The germline V gene has CDR1 MNHEY and CDR2 SMNVEV (reference sequence). The V end was cut by 2 bases, the J end by 3 bases, with 5 bases between. The CDR3 contains 13 residues. The CDR3 DNA reads as TGTGCCAGCAGTTTACGGGTCAATCAGCCCCAGCATTTT. Its translation: CASSLRVNQPQHF.

This clone has only a few counts. J is TRBJ2-1 and V is TRBV7-2; the match to TRBD1 covers 8 bases. With 2 bases clipped from V and 7 bases from J, the junction kept 1 base outside the gene matches. This CDR3 contains 13 residues. Germline V gene sequence: CDR1 SGHTA, CDR2 FQGNSA. CDR3 bases: TGTGCCAGCAGCTTACGGACAGGGAATGAGCAGTTCTTC. Translating gives CASSLRTGNEQFF.

The J gene is TRBJ2-5, the V gene TRBV28; TRBD2 matches at 9 bases. This CDR3 has 15 residues. Unmatched junction bases numbered 8, after V lost 4 bases and J lost 5 bases. Germline V gene sequence: CDR1 MDHEN, CDR2 SYDVKM. CDR3 sequence (DNA): TGTGCCAGCAGTTCAGGGAGCGGGAGGAGGGAGACCCAGTACTTC. This sequence encodes CASSSGSGRRETQYF.

The V and J genes are TRBV3-1 (or the pseudogene TRBV3-2) and TRBJ2-1; D remains ambiguous. Germline loops: CDR1 LGHDT, CDR2 YNNKEL (reference sequence). The CDR3 consists of 15 residues. Trimming shortened V by 0 bases and J by 0 bases, and 6 bases separated the two germline ends. CDR3 DNA sequence: TGTGCCAGCAGCCAAGAAGCGATCTCCTACAATGAGCAGTTCTTC. Encoded protein: CASSQEAISYNEQFF.

In this sample, this clone turned up once. V usage is TRBV19 and J usage is TRBJ2-7; TRBD2 agrees at 7 bases. CDR1 and CDR2 (germline): LNHDA, SQIVND (reference sequence). V lost 3 bases and J lost 4; bases outside the gene matches: 9. The CDR3 is 15 amino acids. CDR3 in amino acids: CASSMYVGGPYEQYF. The CDR3 DNA reads as TGTGCCAGTAGTATGTATGTGGGAGGGCCTTACGAGCAGTACTTC.